The 5 T cell receptor beta chains presented below share a single source sample, sequenced in a study of early T cells in non-severe SARS-CoV-2 infection. From the 5' RACE reads, TCRdb called clonotypes with MiXCR, one entry per CDR3 protein. The table lists over 80,000 distinct CDR3 sequences, 13% to 15% of them singletons. Source material: whole blood. Receptors were obtained from an adult who was a healthcare worker with PCR-confirmed SARS-CoV-2 infection or an uninfected control (not recorded which).

This clonotype was found many times. The V gene is TRBV29-1, the J gene TRBJ2-7; 12 nucleotides match TRBD2. The junction had 4 bases not matched to a gene; V was cut back by 5 bases and J by 2 bases. Germline CDR1 is SQVTM and CDR2 is ANQGSEA. The CDR3 runs 14 residues. The CDR3 DNA reads as TGCAGCGTTCTTACTAGCGGGGGGACCTACGAGCAGTACTTC. Its translation is CSVLTSGGTYEQYF.

This chain joins TRBV5-6 and TRBJ2-1; 10 bases match TRBD2. Trimming removed 0 bases from V and 12 bases from J; junction bases left unmatched: 12. Germline V CDR1 and CDR2: SGHDT, YYEEEE. This CDR3 has 16 amino acids. The CDR3 here is CASSLATSGAGGRQFF. The CDR3 region has the DNA TGTGCCAGCAGCTTGGCCACTAGCGGGGCGGGAGGGAGGCAGTTCTTC.

This rearrangement joins TRBV5-1 to TRBJ2-7; D is ambiguous. Trimming took off 0 bases at V and 6 bases at J, with 16 bases between the two ends. The CDR3 spans 15 residues. From germline, CDR1 is SGHRS and CDR2 YFSETQ. CDR3 bases: TGCGCCAGCAGCTTGGGGCGTCGCCTCCCTCGCGAGCAGTACTTC. Translating gives CASSLGRRLPREQYF.

This clonotype was detected only a few times. V gene TRBV28 combines with J gene TRBJ1-2; D is uncertain. CDR3 length: 12 residues. Germline V gives CDR1 MDHEN, CDR2 SYDVKM. With 8 bases removed from V and 2 bases from J, the gap between germline ends came to 9 bases. The CDR3 loop is CASVKGNYGYTF. The CDR3 DNA follows: TGTGCCAGCGTGAAGGGAAACTATGGCTACACCTTC.

This chain connects TRBV29-1 to TRBJ1-2; D gene unclear. Germline CDR1 SQVTM, CDR2 ANQGSEA. Trimming cost V 6 bases and J 6 bases, with 11 bases left between them. This CDR3 spans 11 amino acids. CDR3 amino acids: CSVLLLNGYTF. The DNA for the CDR3 is TGCAGCGTGTTACTGCTGAATGGCTACACCTTC.